Sequencing of this T cell receptor (beta chain) was carried out in a study of cytomegalovirus exposure and HLA in healthy donors. Produced via immunoSEQ multiplex PCR; TCRdb's table is partial and in-frame only. The top ten hold about 20% of the sample, which has tens of thousands of clones, around 85% seen once. Germline CDR1 ENHRY, CDR2 SYGVKD. The CDR3 length is 15 residues. The germline V and J ends were trimmed by 0 bases and 3 bases, with 9 bases remaining between them. Sequences were obtained from PBMCs. The genes are TRBV10-3 and TRBJ1-5; D is unclear. The receptor was isolated from a man in his late teens or twenties in good health and CMV-seropositive. CDR3 sequence: CAISESGRTNQPQHF. The CDR3 region has the DNA TGTGCCATCAGTGAGTCGGGCAGAACCAATCAGCCCCAGCATTTT.